This T cell receptor (beta chain) was recorded in a study of blood T cells in healthy people across ages. A second PCR, run for about 6 to 12 cycles, used a sample-barcoded 5' primer plus a J-beta primer mix. TCRdb re-called the 5' RACE reads through MiXCR, storing one row per CDR3 protein. The sample includes 1.5 million to 2 million distinct CDR3 sequences, about two fifths seen only once; the top ten take roughly 23%. CDR1 is ENHRY, CDR2 SYGVKD, per germline. The CDR3 consists of 11 residues. Trimming left V 7 bases short and J 0 bases short, with 4 bases between. This TCR was sampled from a human donor in good health. The V call is TRBV10-3, the J call TRBJ2-7; D gene uncertain. The sequenced material came from blood. The CDR3 reads CAITSSYEQYF. CDR3 coding DNA: TGTGCCATCACTAGCTCCTACGAGCAGTACTTC.